Ten or more counts support the clone carrying this T cell receptor beta chain. The target antigen is unknown. The sample comes from a study of T cells in Graves' hyperthyroidism and ophthalmopathy. V lost 1 base and J 2 bases, leaving 8 bases between the germline ends. The CDR3 covers 14 residues. Germline V CDR1 and CDR2: MDHEN, SYDVKM. Findings of the study overall: Ophthalmopathy got predicted by the model a median roughly 6.4 months before its onset. Most thyroid clonotypes expanded above 0.001 were also detected in blood.

PBMCs came from more than 8.5 ml fresh peripheral blood. TCR beta CDR3 regions were amplified from RNA transcripts. TCR CDR3 regions were first amplified by RT-PCR with HTBI primers. MiXCR was run by TCRdb on the multiplex PCR reads, yielding one entry per CDR3 protein. The sample lists about 340,000 distinct CDR3 sequences; roughly a fifth were seen once. This chain joins TRBV28 and TRBJ1-2; D remains ambiguous. This receptor was taken from a woman aged 45-60 years with Graves' hyperthyroidism. The sequenced sample was blood. CDR3 sequence (DNA): TGTGCCAGCAGTTTATTCGGGCTGAACTATGGCTACACCTTC. It specifies CASSLFGLNYGYTF.